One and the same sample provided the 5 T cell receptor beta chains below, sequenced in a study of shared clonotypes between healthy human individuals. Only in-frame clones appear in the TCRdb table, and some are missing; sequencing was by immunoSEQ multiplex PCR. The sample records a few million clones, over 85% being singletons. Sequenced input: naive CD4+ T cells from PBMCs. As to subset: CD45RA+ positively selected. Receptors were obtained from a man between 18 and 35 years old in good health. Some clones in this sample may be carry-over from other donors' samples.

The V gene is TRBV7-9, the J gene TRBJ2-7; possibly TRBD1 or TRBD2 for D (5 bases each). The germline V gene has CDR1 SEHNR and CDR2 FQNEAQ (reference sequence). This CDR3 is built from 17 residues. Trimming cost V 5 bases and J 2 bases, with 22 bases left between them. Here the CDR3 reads CASSPLSGTPHPYEQYF. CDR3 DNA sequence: TGTGCCAGCAGCCCTTTATCCGGGACCCCGCACCCCTACGAGCAGTACTTC.

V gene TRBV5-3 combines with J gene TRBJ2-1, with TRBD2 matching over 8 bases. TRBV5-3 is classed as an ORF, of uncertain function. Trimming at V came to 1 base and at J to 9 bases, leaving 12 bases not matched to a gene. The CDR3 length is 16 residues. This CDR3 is CARSLLSSGSIPEQFF. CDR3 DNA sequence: TGTGCCAGAAGCTTGTTGTCCAGCGGGAGTATCCCTGAGCAGTTCTTC.

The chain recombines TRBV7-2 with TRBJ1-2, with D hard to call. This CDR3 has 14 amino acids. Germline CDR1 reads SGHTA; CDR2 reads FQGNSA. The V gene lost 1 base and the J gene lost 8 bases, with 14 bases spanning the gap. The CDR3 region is CASSLGFWGEGYTF. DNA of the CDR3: TGTGCCAGCAGCTTAGGTTTTTGGGGAGAGGGCTACACCTTC.

In DNA form, the CDR3 reads TGTGCCAGCAGCTCGCGGGGAGCTTCTGGGGCCAACGTCCTGACTTTC. It yields the protein CASSSRGASGANVLTF. The V call is TRBV11-2, the J call TRBJ2-6; D is possibly TRBD2 (6 bases). This CDR3 is 16 amino acids long. Germline loops: CDR1 SGHAT, CDR2 FQNNGV. V dropped 4 bases and J dropped 1 base, with 11 bases sitting between them.

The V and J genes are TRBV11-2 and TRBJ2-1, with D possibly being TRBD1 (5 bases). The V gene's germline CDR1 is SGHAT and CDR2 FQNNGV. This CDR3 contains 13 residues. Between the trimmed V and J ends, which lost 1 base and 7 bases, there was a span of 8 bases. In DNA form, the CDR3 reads TGTGCCAGCAGCTTAGGAAGGGGTAATGAGCAGTTCTTC. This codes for CASSLGRGNEQFF.